The rows below give T cell receptor beta chains drawn from one sample of a study of T cells in Graves' hyperthyroidism and ophthalmopathy. TCRdb passed the multiplex PCR reads through MiXCR, listing each CDR3 protein once. The table has roughly 740,000 distinct CDR3 sequences, around 15% seen once. The sequenced material came from blood. The receptors shown here come from a young man with Graves' hyperthyroidism. Both conserved end residues are part of each CDR3. The D gene is left open where the match is weak. Some rows mark clone size as missing; the rest say once, few, many or name a class of expanded clone.

>TRBD1|few|TRBV9|TRBJ2-3
TGTGCCAGCAGCCCCCGGACAGGGAAAGCCACAGATACGCAGTATTTT
CASSPRTGKATDTQYF
>TRBD2|few|TRBV29-1|TRBJ2-1
TGCAGCGGGACTAGCGGGAGAGATAATGAGCAGTTCTTC
CSGTSGRDNEQFF
>.|.|TRBV28|TRBJ2-7
TGTGCCAGCAGTTTTGGGGGTAGGGATCGGGACGAGCAGTACTTC
CASSFGGRDRDEQYF
>.|.|TRBV4-1|TRBJ2-5
TGCGCCAGCAGCCAAGATTATAGGAGGGGAGGTGAGACCCAGTACTTC
CASSQDYRRGGETQYF
>TRBD1|few|TRBV2|TRBJ1-5
TGTGCCAGCACGACGGGGACAGGGATACATCAGCCCCAGCATTTT
CASTTGTGIHQPQHF
>.|.|TRBV28|TRBJ2-3
TGTGCCAGCAGTTTAACCGGGGACCCGGGCACAGATACGCAGTATTTT
CASSLTGDPGTDTQYF
>TRBD2|many|TRBV12-3/TRBV12-4|TRBJ2-1
TGTGCCAGCAGCTATACTAGCGGGAGGGCCTATGAGCAGTTCTTC
CASSYTSGRAYEQFF
>.|once|TRBV10-3|TRBJ2-2
TGTGCCATCAGTGGGGTTAGAGATTCCGGGGAGCTGTTTTTT
CAISGVRDSGELFF
>TRBD2|many|TRBV29-1|TRBJ2-5
TGCAGCGTGGGGACTAGCGGAACGTACCAAGAGACCCAGTACTTC
CSVGTSGTYQETQYF
>.|many|TRBV11-2|TRBJ1-1
TGTGCCAGCAGCTTAGTCCAGGCCTCAGGAATGAACACTGAAGCTTTCTTT
CASSLVQASGMNTEAFF
>.|.|TRBV24-1|TRBJ1-2
TGTGCCACCAGTGAACTCGGCTATGGCTACACCTTC
CATSELGYGYTF
>.|.|TRBV20-1|TRBJ2-1
TGCAGTGCTATCTCCATCGCAGGTGCTGCCAATGAGCAGTTCTTC
CSAISIAGAANEQFF
>.|many|TRBV27|TRBJ2-5
TGTGCCAGCAGTTTATGTGGGTCTAAGTACTTC
CASSLCGSKYF
>TRBD1|.|TRBV9|TRBJ1-2
TGTGCCAGCAGCGACCGGACAGGGAATGGCTACACCTTC
CASSDRTGNGYTF
>TRBD1|few|TRBV7-9|TRBJ1-5
TGTGCCAGCGGACAGGGGGAACAGCCCCAGCATTTT
CASGQGEQPQHF
>TRBD1|few|TRBV20-1|TRBJ1-1
TGCAGTGCTAATCGACAGGGTCTTGAAGCTTTCTTT
CSANRQGLEAFF